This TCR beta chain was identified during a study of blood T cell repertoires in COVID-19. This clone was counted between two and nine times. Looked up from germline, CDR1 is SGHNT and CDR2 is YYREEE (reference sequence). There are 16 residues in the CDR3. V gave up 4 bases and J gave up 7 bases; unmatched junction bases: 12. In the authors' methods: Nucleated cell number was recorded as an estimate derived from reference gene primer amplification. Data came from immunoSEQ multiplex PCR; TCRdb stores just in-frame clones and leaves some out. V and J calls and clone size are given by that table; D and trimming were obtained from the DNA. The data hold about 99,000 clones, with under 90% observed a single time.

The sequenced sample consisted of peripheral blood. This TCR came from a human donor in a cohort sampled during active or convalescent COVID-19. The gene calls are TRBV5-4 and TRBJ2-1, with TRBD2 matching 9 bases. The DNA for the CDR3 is TGTGCCAGCAGCCCGGGTGGCGGGGGGGCCGGAAATGAGCAGTTCTTC. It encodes CASSPGGGGAGNEQFF. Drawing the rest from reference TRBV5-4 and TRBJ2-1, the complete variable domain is ETGVTQSPTHLIKTRGQQVTLRCSSQSGHNTVSWYQQALGQGPQFIFQYYREEENGRGNFPPRFSGLQFPNYSSELNVNALELDDSALYLCASSPGGGGAGNEQFFGPGTRLTVL.